The subject of this entry is one T cell receptor (beta chain). Its target is not known. PCR involved 60 Vbeta and 13 Jbeta primers. Clones were read by immunoSEQ multiplex PCR, and TCRdb kept only the in-frame ones, dropping some. The sample lists approximately 150,000 clones; 68% were seen once. This record comes from a study of cytomegalovirus exposure and HLA in healthy donors. Study findings and constraints: Among the sequence variants, a highly shared cluster was likely an artifact of sequencing. A missense DCLRE1C variant was associated with V- and J-gene trimming of TCR beta chains in a later analysis, and an independent cohort replicated the association. Sequencing depth across donors, presence/absence analyses assumed, was roughly uniform.

This CDR3 is 16 amino acids long. The V gene lost 4 bases and the J gene lost 3 bases, with 19 bases spanning the gap. The V gene's germline CDR1 is LGHNA and CDR2 YNFKEQ. The gene calls are TRBV4-2 and TRBJ2-7; D may be TRBD2 (7 bases). The sample comprised PBMCs. The sequence was obtained from a man under 40 in good health and CMV-seropositive. This CDR3 reads CASSPDTGRENYEQYF. CDR3 sequence (DNA): TGTGCCAGCAGCCCCGATACAGGGAGGGAGAACTACGAGCAGTACTTC.